Each of the 30 T cell receptor beta chains below was sequenced from the same sample in a study of glioma-infiltrating T cells after dendritic cell vaccination. Using immunoSEQ multiplex PCR, the repertoire was profiled, and TCRdb retains in-frame clones only, with some absent. The sample records roughly 90,000 clones, under 90% being singletons. The sample in question was blood, obtained before dendritic cell vaccination. The receptors come from a human donor with glioblastoma.

This chain joins TRBV6-1 and TRBJ2-7, with 7 positions matching TRBD1. V dropped 8 bases and J dropped 1; count of bases not matched to a gene: 8. Germline V lookup: CDR1 MNHNS, CDR2 SASEGT. The CDR3 is 14 amino acids. CDR3 sequence (DNA): TGTGCCAGCGACAGGGTGAGGGGATCCTACGAGCAGTACTTC. Translating it yields CASDRVRGSYEQYF.

The CDR3 here is CASRKGQLHTEAFF. CDR3 nucleotide sequence: TGCGCCAGCAGGAAAGGACAGCTACACACTGAAGCTTTCTTT. J is TRBJ1-1 and V is TRBV10-2, with D perhaps matching TRBD1 (6 bases). Trimming removed 6 bases at V and 3 bases at J, with 14 bases between. This CDR3 is 14 amino acids long. CDR1 WSHSY and CDR2 SAAADI come from the germline V gene.

V and J are TRBV30 and TRBJ1-5; the match to TRBD1 covers 8 bases. CDR3 length equals 14 residues. V shed 1 base, J shed 7 bases, and the junction held 6 bases outside the gene matches. In germline, CDR1 is GTSNPN, CDR2 SVGIG (reference sequence). CDR3 DNA sequence: TGTGCCTGGAGTGGGCAGGGGGCAGGACAGCCCCAGCATTTT. Amino acids: CAWSGQGAGQPQHF.

The rearrangement links TRBV30 to TRBJ1-2, with a weak D call TRBD1 (5 bases). There are 14 residues in the CDR3. Germline V gene data show CDR1 as GTSNPN and CDR2 as SVGIG (reference sequence). V was shortened by 2 bases and J by 8 bases, with 18 bases between the two germline ends. CDR3 residues: CAWSLEGQGRGYTF. As DNA, the CDR3 is TGTGCCTGGAGTCTAGAAGGGCAGGGTCGAGGCTACACCTTC.

The V and J genes are TRBV7-2 and TRBJ2-2; 14 bases align to TRBD2. J gave up 6 bases and V 6 bases, and 6 bases lay outside the gene matches. The length of the CDR3 is 16 residues. Germline CDR1 is SGHTA and CDR2 is FQGNSA. CDR3 in amino acids: CASRGTSGGYAGELFF. For the CDR3, the DNA is TGTGCCAGCAGAGGGACTAGCGGGGGTTACGCCGGGGAGCTGTTTTTT.

Only a few counts were recorded for this clone. As DNA, the CDR3 is TGTGCCAGCCGGGGACTAGCGGACTCCTACGAGCAGTACTTC. This translates into CASRGLADSYEQYF. The V and J genes are TRBV6-5 and TRBJ2-7; 11 bases fit TRBD2. The length of the CDR3 is 14 residues. CDR1 and CDR2 (germline): MNHEY, SVGAGI. Trimming took 8 bases from V and 0 from J; bases not matched to a gene: 3.

This clone was seen once. The chain couples TRBV6-5 to TRBJ1-1; TRBD1 matches at 8 bases. V lost 8 bases, J lost 5 bases, and 7 bases stayed unmatched. Germline V lookup: CDR1 MNHEY, CDR2 SVGAGI. CDR3 length equals 13 residues. The CDR3 reads CASSRDRGTEAFF. The DNA of the CDR3 is TGTGCCAGCTCCCGAGACAGGGGAACTGAAGCTTTCTTT.

This chain links TRBV5-1 with TRBJ2-1, with 8 bases aligning to TRBD2. The CDR3 has 15 residues. The V gene end was trimmed by 4 bases and the J gene end by 4 bases; junction bases not matched to a gene: 7. Germline V gene sequence: CDR1 SGHRS, CDR2 YFSETQ. Written as DNA, the CDR3 is TGCGCCAGCAGCAGAGCGGGAGTGGGGTACAATGAGCAGTTCTTC. Its translation: CASSRAGVGYNEQFF.

The chain combines TRBV2 with TRBJ2-1; TRBD1 agrees at 10 bases. V lost 3 bases and J lost 2; bases outside the gene matches: 4. Germline lookup yields CDR1 SNHLY and CDR2 FYNNEI. The CDR3 runs to 16 residues. CDR3 DNA sequence: TGTGCCAGCAGTGAGCGGGACAGGGGAGCCTACAATGAGCAGTTCTTC. This translates into CASSERDRGAYNEQFF.

V and J are TRBV11-2 and TRBJ2-7; TRBD1 aligns across 11 bases. V dropped 4 bases and J dropped 4; count of bases not matched to a gene: 15. The CDR3 loop spans 18 amino acids. Germline lookup yields CDR1 SGHAT and CDR2 FQNNGV. CDR3 sequence (DNA): TGTGCCAGCAGCTCTAGGACAGGGGGCAAAGCGGGAGTATACGAGCAGTACTTC. Residues: CASSSRTGGKAGVYEQYF.

V and J are TRBV4-3 and TRBJ2-2, with 10 bases lining up with TRBD1. Germline-derived CDR1 and CDR2 are LGHNA and YSLEER. This CDR3 spans 17 amino acids. The ends lost 2 bases at V and 5 bases at J; junction bases unmatched: 8. CDR3 nucleotides: TGCGCCAGCAGCCAACACGGACAGGGGGTATCTACCGGGGAGCTGTTTTTT. It encodes CASSQHGQGVSTGELFF.

The J gene is TRBJ2-1, the V gene TRBV19, with TRBD1 matching over 7 bases. With 6 bases clipped from V and 0 bases from J, the junction kept 8 bases outside the gene matches. The CDR3 sequence is 16 residues long. CDR1 is LNHDA, CDR2 SQIVND, per germline (reference sequence). The CDR3 sequence: CASSPGQINSYNEQFF. DNA of the CDR3: TGTGCCAGTAGCCCGGGACAGATAAACTCCTACAATGAGCAGTTCTTC.

The chain carries TRBV27 and TRBJ2-3; 10 positions match TRBD2. V lost 4 bases and J lost 3; bases outside the gene matches: 4. Germline loops: CDR1 MNHEY, CDR2 SMNVEV (reference sequence). The length of the CDR3 is 15 residues. The CDR3 sequence is CASSSLAGGTDTQYF. CDR3 nucleotides: TGTGCCAGCAGTTCCTTAGCGGGAGGAACAGATACGCAGTATTTT.

This clone was seen more than once but under ten times. The CDR3 DNA reads as TGTGCCATCAAGGTGACAGGGTATGGCTACACCTTC. It specifies CAIKVTGYGYTF. V usage is TRBV10-3 and J usage is TRBJ1-2, with 7 positions matching TRBD1. The CDR3 is 12 amino acids. Looked up from germline, CDR1 is ENHRY and CDR2 is SYGVKD. With V trimmed by 7 bases and J by 5 bases, 4 bases remained unmatched.

The V gene is TRBV13, the J gene TRBJ2-5; no firm D call. This CDR3 comprises 12 residues. Germline assignment: CDR1 PRHDT and CDR2 FYEKMQ (reference sequence). V lost 5 bases and J 0 bases, leaving 4 bases between the germline ends. The CDR3 DNA follows: TGTGCCAGCAGCCCGTACCAAGAGACCCAGTACTTC. Residues: CASSPYQETQYF.

The rearrangement links TRBV7-9 to TRBJ1-2; no firm D call. The CDR3 extends over 11 amino acids. Trimming removed 5 bases at V and 4 bases at J, with 5 bases between. CDR1 is SEHNR and CDR2 is FQNEAQ in the germline V gene (reference sequence). This CDR3 is CASSPVYGYTF. As DNA, the CDR3 is TGTGCCAGCAGCCCAGTCTATGGCTACACCTTC.

The chain links TRBV10-3 to TRBJ1-5, with 7 bases lining up with TRBD1. Looked up from germline, CDR1 is ENHRY and CDR2 is SYGVKD. This CDR3 is 13 amino acids long. V gave up 10 bases and J gave up 7 bases; unmatched junction bases: 10. The CDR3 spells CATADQGGQPQHF. CDR3 nucleotides: TGTGCCACCGCAGATCAGGGGGGCCAGCCCCAGCATTTT.

The chain uses TRBV6-5 and TRBJ1-5, with 9 positions matching TRBD1. There are 15 residues in the CDR3. CDR1 and CDR2 from the germline V gene are MNHEY and SVGAGI. V dropped 6 bases and J dropped 0; count of bases not matched to a gene: 3. The CDR3 DNA reads TGTGCCAGCAGCGGGACAGGGTATAGCAATCAGCCCCAGCATTTT. This codes for CASSGTGYSNQPQHF.

The V gene is TRBV2, the J gene TRBJ1-6; 9 bases fit TRBD1. From germline, CDR1 is SNHLY and CDR2 FYNNEI. V shed 4 bases and J 4 bases; nucleotides not matched to a gene: 5. The CDR3 runs to 16 residues. The CDR3 protein is CASSAWTGAYNSPLHF. The CDR3 DNA sequence: TGTGCCAGCAGTGCATGGACAGGGGCTTATAATTCACCCCTCCACTTT.

The chain uses TRBV19 and TRBJ2-1; no clear D gene. V lost 1 base, J lost 3 bases, and 4 bases lay in between. CDR3 length equals 13 residues. CDR1 is LNHDA, CDR2 SQIVND, per germline (reference sequence). The CDR3 reads CASSIALYNEQFF. The CDR3 DNA reads as TGTGCCAGTAGTATAGCTCTCTACAATGAGCAGTTCTTC.

The chain combines TRBV7-3 with TRBJ2-1; TRBD1 matches 8 bases. The CDR3 loop spans 14 amino acids. Trimming at V came to 5 bases and at J to 6 bases, leaving 6 bases not matched to a gene. Germline loops: CDR1 SGHTA, CDR2 FQGTGA. The CDR3 is CASSQQGGPNEQFF. CDR3 coding DNA: TGTGCCAGCAGCCAACAGGGGGGCCCCAATGAGCAGTTCTTC.

This clone was picked up a small number of times. V and J are TRBV7-7 and TRBJ2-2; a possible D gene is TRBD2 (5 bases). Germline assignment: CDR1 SSHAT and CDR2 FNYEAQ (reference sequence). Trimming stripped 5 bases from V and 7 bases from J, with 11 bases between. This CDR3 region has 13 residues. This chain's CDR3 is CASSPGGFGELFF. CDR3 bases: TGTGCCAGCAGCCCTGGCGGGTTCGGGGAGCTGTTTTTT.

The chain employs TRBV5-1 and TRBJ2-7; D is possibly TRBD2 (5 bases). The CDR3 sequence is 14 residues long. In germline, CDR1 is SGHRS, CDR2 YFSETQ. Deletions cut 4 bases from V and 4 bases from J, with 15 bases between. CDR3 loop: CASSHDPGTYEQYF. CDR3 sequence (DNA): TGCGCCAGCAGCCACGATCCGGGAACGTACGAGCAGTACTTC. Complete variable domain (other parts from reference TRBV5-1 and TRBJ2-7): KAGVTQTPRYLIKTRGQQVTLSCSPISGHRSVSWYQQTPGQGLQFLFEYFSETQRNKGNFPGRFSGRQFSNSRSEMNVSTLELGDSALYLCASSHDPGTYEQYFGPGTRLTVT.

The chain links TRBV5-4 to TRBJ2-3, with D possibly being TRBD2 (5 bases). This CDR3 has 15 residues. The V end lost 1 base, the J end lost 5 bases, and 14 bases lay between the germline ends. Germline CDR1 is SGHNT and CDR2 is YYREEE (reference sequence). CDR3 nucleotide sequence: TGTGCCAGCAGCTTGTACCGTCTGGACTTAGATACGCAGTATTTT. Its translation is CASSLYRLDLDTQYF. Using reference TRBV5-4 and TRBJ2-3 for the parts outside the CDR3, the full variable domain is ETGVTQSPTHLIKTRGQQVTLRCSSQSGHNTVSWYQQALGQGPQFIFQYYREEENGRGNFPPRFSGLQFPNYSSELNVNALELDDSALYLCASSLYRLDLDTQYFGPGTRLTVL.

V gene TRBV6-6 combines with J gene TRBJ2-7; possible D gene TRBD2, 5 bases. V lost 4 bases, J lost 1 base, and 11 bases lay in between. Germline CDR1 MNHNY, CDR2 SVGAGI (reference sequence). This CDR3 region has 14 residues. The CDR3 loop is CASSLSRESYEQYF. DNA of the CDR3: TGTGCCAGCAGTTTGAGCCGGGAATCCTACGAGCAGTACTTC.

The chain carries TRBV5-1 and TRBJ1-1; tentatively, D is TRBD1 (6 bases). From germline, CDR1 is SGHRS and CDR2 YFSETQ. The CDR3 has 15 amino acids. The V end was cut by 0 bases, the J end by 4 bases, with 13 bases between. Written as DNA, the CDR3 is TGCGCCAGCAGCTTGGGAGGGGGAATGGGCACTGAAGCTTTCTTT. Translated, it gives CASSLGGGMGTEAFF.

The V and J genes are TRBV28 and TRBJ2-1, with 7 bases lining up with TRBD1. The junction had 3 bases not matched to a gene; V was cut back by 2 bases and J by 8 bases. Germline CDR1 MDHEN, CDR2 SYDVKM. The CDR3 covers 13 residues. CDR3 in amino acids: CASSLVGTDEQFF. CDR3 nucleotide sequence: TGTGCCAGCAGTTTAGTCGGGACAGATGAGCAGTTCTTC. The full variable domain, its missing parts supplied by reference TRBV28 and TRBJ2-1, is DVKVTQSSRYLVKRTGEKVFLECVQDMDHENMFWYRQDPGLGLRLIYFSYDVKMKEKGDIPEGYSVSREKKERFSLILESASTNQTSMYLCASSLVGTDEQFFGPGTRLTVL.

This sequence joins TRBV11-1 and TRBJ2-2; D remains unclear. The CDR3 length is 16 residues. The ends were cut back, 3 bases at V and 5 bases at J, with 16 bases in the middle. Looked up from germline, CDR1 is SGHAT and CDR2 is FQDESV (reference sequence). The CDR3 protein is CASSFILGHKTGELFF. CDR3 nucleotide sequence: TGTGCCAGCAGCTTTATCCTAGGTCACAAAACCGGGGAGCTGTTTTTT.

The chain combines TRBV6-4 with TRBJ2-2; D not certain. The CDR3 is 15 residues long. Trimming removed 2 bases at V and 3 bases at J, with 10 bases between. CDR1 MRHNA and CDR2 SNTAGT come from the germline V gene. The CDR3 nucleotides read TGTGCCAGCAGTGACGGGCAGCATGACACCGGGGAGCTGTTTTTT. Protein sequence: CASSDGQHDTGELFF.

Note on this clone: A read error may account for a junction end that differs from germline. The chain links TRBV7-2 to TRBJ2-7; D uncertain. CDR3 size: 13 residues. The germline V gene has CDR1 SGHTA and CDR2 FQGNSA. CDR3 region: CASSLVGFYEQCF. As DNA, the CDR3 is TGTGCCAGCAGCTTAGTCGGGTTTTACGAGCAGTGCTTC.